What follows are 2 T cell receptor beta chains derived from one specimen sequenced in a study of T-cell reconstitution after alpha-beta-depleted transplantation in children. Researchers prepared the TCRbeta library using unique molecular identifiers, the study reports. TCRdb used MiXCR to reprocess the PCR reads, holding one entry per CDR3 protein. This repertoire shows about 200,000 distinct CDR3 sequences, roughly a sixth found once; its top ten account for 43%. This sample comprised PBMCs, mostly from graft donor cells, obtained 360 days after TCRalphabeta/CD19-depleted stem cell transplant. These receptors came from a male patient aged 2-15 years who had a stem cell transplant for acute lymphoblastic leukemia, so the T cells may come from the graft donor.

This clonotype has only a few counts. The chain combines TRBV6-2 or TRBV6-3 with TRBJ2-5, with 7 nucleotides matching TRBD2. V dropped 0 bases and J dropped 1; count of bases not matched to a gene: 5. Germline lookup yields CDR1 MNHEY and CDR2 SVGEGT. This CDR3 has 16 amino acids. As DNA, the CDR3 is TGTGCCAGCAGTTACTCACTAGCGATCGTCCAAGAGACCCAGTACTTC. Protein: CASSYSLAIVQETQYF.

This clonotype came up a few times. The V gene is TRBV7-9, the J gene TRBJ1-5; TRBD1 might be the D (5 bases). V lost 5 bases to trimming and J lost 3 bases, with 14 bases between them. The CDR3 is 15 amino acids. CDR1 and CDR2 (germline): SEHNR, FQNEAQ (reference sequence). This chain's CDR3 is CASSPSLGVNQPQHF. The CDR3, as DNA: TGTGCCAGCAGCCCCTCCTTGGGGGTCAATCAGCCCCAGCATTTT. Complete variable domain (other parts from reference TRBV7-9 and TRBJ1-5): DTGVSQNPRHKITKRGQNVTFRCDPISEHNRLYWYRQTLGQGPEFLTYFQNEAQLEKSRLLSDRFSAERPKGSFSTLEIQRTEQGDSAMYLCASSPSLGVNQPQHFGDGTRLSIL.